The sample holds a few counts of the clone carrying this T cell receptor beta chain. Antigen: not known. TCRdb re-called the 5' RACE reads with MiXCR, one entry per CDR3 protein. The sample shows approximately 100,000 distinct CDR3 sequences, about a sixth of them seen only once. The germline CDR1 and CDR2 sequences are MNHEY and SVGEGT. V lost 8 bases, J lost 8 bases, and 17 bases lay in between. The CDR3 contains 13 residues. The sample belongs to a study of T-cell memory formation after mild COVID-19. Study as a whole: Among the donors, TCR clusters were largely specific to each donor.

Study-level findings and limits: CM and EM subsets held most contracting CD4+ clones; EMRA held CD8+ ones.

The sequence derives from an adult woman who had mild COVID-19 (a few samples of this study predate the infection). Cell type and time point are not known. Sequencing used PBMCs or a T cell subset sorted from them (not recorded which). This chain joins TRBV6-2 or TRBV6-3 and TRBJ2-3; unclear D gene. The CDR3 is CASSFPRNGTQYF. The CDR3 bases are TGTGCCAGCTCCTTTCCTAGAAATGGTACGCAGTATTTT.